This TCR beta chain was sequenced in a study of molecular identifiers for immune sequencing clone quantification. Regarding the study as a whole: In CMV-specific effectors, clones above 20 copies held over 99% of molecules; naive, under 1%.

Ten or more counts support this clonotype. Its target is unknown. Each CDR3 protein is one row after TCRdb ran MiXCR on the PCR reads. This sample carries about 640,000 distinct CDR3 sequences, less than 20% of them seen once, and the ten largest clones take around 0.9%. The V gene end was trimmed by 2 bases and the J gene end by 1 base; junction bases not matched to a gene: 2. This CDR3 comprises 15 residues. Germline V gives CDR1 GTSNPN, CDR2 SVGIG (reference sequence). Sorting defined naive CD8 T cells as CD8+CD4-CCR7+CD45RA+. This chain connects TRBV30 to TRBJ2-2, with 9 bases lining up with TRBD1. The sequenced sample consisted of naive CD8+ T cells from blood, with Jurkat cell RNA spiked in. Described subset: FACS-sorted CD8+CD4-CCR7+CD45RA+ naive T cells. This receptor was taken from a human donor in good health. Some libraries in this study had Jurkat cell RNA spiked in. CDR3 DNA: TGTGCCTGGAGTAGGGGACAGGGGAACACCGGGGAGCTGTTTTTT. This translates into CAWSRGQGNTGELFF.